These 7 T cell receptor delta chains were sequenced from one sample in a study of γδ T cells in repeated Plasmodium falciparum infection. Gammadelta T cells were flow-sorted from PBMC into Vgamma9/Vdelta2+ and Vdelta2-negative populations for bulk analysis. With CATT, TCRdb re-called clones from the multiplex PCR reads. The sample lists 45,000 to 70,000 delta-chain clones, over 1.5% seen once, with 15% in the top ten. Sequenced sample: gamma-delta T cells from blood. The receptors were sampled from a pool of human donors (malaria-infected and uninfected, not separated).

As to this clone: The mismatch at residue 7 between this DNA's translation and the TCRdb protein of a much larger clone likely reflects a read error; the protein shown is translated from the DNA. The chain couples TRDV2 to TRDJ3; 10 bases fit TRDD3. The J gene is absent in TCRdb and was assigned here via DNA matching to germline. V trimming: 3 bases; J trimming: 0 bases; junction bases outside the gene matches: 13. Germline V lookup: CDR1 GEAIGNYY, CDR2 EKD. This CDR3 region has 21 residues. CDR3 sequence: CACDSSRTGGLVSWDTRQMFF. CDR3 sequence (DNA): TGTGCCTGTGACTCGTCCCGTACTGGGGGATTGGTCTCCTGGGACACCCGACAGATGTTTTTC.

In its sample, this clone was seen many times. The mismatch at residue 18 between this DNA's translation and the TCRdb protein of a much larger clone likely reflects a read error; the protein shown is translated from the DNA. The chain recombines TRDV1 with TRDJ1, with 8 bases matching TRDD3. Germline V gene lookup returns CDR1 TSWWSYY and CDR2 QGS. This CDR3 contains 20 residues. The CDR3: CALGELNPNYWGWRTDKPIF. The CDR3 DNA follows: TGTGCTCTTGGGGAACTAAATCCCAACTACTGGGGGTGGAGAACCGATAAACCCATCTTT.

This clone was observed a few times. The protein TCRdb lists belongs to a much larger clone and differs from this DNA's translation at residue 11, which points to a read error; the protein shown is made from the DNA. The chain combines TRDV1 with TRDJ1, with D possibly TRDD2 on 6 matching bases. Germline lookup yields CDR1 TSWWSYY and CDR2 QGS. With 2 bases removed from V and 1 base from J, the gap between germline ends came to 41 bases. The CDR3 is 25 residues long. CDR3 in DNA: TGTGCTCTTGGGGAAAGTACTGAACAGGCTGCGTCCTACCCTCACTGGTATATGGGCACCGATAAACTCATCTTT. It codes for CALGESTEQAASYPHWYMGTDKLIF.

This clone has just a few counts. For this DNA, TCRdb reports the protein of a much larger clone, which diverges at residue 11, most likely from a read error; the protein presented here is translated directly from the DNA. V gene TRDV1 combines with J gene TRDJ1; no reliable D call. TCRdb offers no J gene call, so here the DNA was matched to germline to obtain one. V gave up 1 base and J gave up 0 bases, with 18 bases separating them. Looked up from germline, CDR1 is TSWWSYY and CDR2 is QGS. The CDR3 is made up of 18 amino acids. CDR3 sequence: CALGERGRRAPYTDKLIF. The CDR3 DNA is TGTGCTCTTGGGGAACGAGGAAGGCGAGCGCCTTACACCGATAAACTCATCTTT.

Regarding this clone: The protein held in TCRdb is that of a much larger clone and does not match this DNA's translation at residue 5, likely because of a read error; the protein shown is translated from the DNA. J is TRDJ1 and V is TRDV1; TRDD3 matches at 12 bases. The CDR3 has 20 residues. The V gene's germline CDR1 is TSWWSYY and CDR2 QGS. V was clipped by 6 bases and J by 10 bases; unmatched bases: 27. Written as DNA, the CDR3 is TGTGCTCTTGGCTCTATCCCTTCCTCACTACTGGGGGATACTTCGGCGCCACTCATCTTT. Its protein is CALGSIPSSLLGDTSAPLIF.

This clone was seen more than once but under ten times. This likely came from a read error, as a far larger clone is one base away. In the same sample, other DNA sequences code for this CDR3. The rearrangement uses TRDV1 and TRDJ2, with TRDD3 matching 9 bases. The J gene, missing from TCRdb, was assigned here through DNA to germline matching. The V and J ends lost 0 bases and 3 bases, in that order; junction bases with no gene match: 23. Germline CDR1 and CDR2: TSWWSYY and QGS. This CDR3 spans 23 amino acids. CDR3 sequence: CALGELLSTTPYWGTKMTAQLFF. CDR3 in DNA: TGTGCTCTTGGGGAACTCCTATCCACCACTCCGTACTGGGGGACGAAAATGACAGCACAACTCTTCTTT.

This clone turned up a few times. This DNA's translation differs at residue 18 from TCRdb's protein, which comes from a much larger clone; a read error is likely, and the protein shown is translated from the DNA. The rearrangement uses TRDV1 and TRDJ1, with 9 bases aligning to TRDD2. TCRdb is silent on the J gene; assignment here came from matching the DNA to germline. CDR1 and CDR2 from the germline V gene are TSWWSYY and QGS. The CDR3 runs to 21 residues. Unmatched junction bases numbered 30, after V lost 4 bases and J lost 9 bases. The CDR3 loop is CALGAHDLPTFWGAQTDELIF. DNA of the CDR3: TGTGCTCTTGGGGCACACGACCTTCCTACGTTCTGGGGGGCTCAGACTGATGAACTCATCTTT.